This T cell receptor (beta chain) was identified in a study of T cell repertoires in cytomegalovirus infection. For the study at large: An indication of both CMV infection and matching HLA type came from public TCR beta signatures. The study's findings and limits: HLA-C-restricted CMV clonotypes gave the most frequent clonotype in two of eight donors. Summed frequency of public TCR beta families distinguished CMV carriers with the relevant HLA.

This clonotype has a single count. Its antigen is as yet unknown. TCRdb fed the reads into MiXCR, producing one record per CDR3 protein. The sample carries hundreds of thousands of distinct CDR3 sequences, 15% to 20% recorded once. The CDR3 contains 18 residues. CDR1 is SGHKS and CDR2 is YYEKEE in the germline V gene (reference sequence). The germline V and J ends were trimmed by 0 bases and 6 bases, with 24 bases remaining between them. This TCR came from a human donor in good health (CMV status not recorded). Some clones in this sample may be carry-over from other donors' samples. The V gene is TRBV5-5, the J gene TRBJ1-2; possibly TRBD1 for D (5 bases). The specimen sequenced was PBMCs. CDR3 nucleotides: TGTGCCAGCAGCTTGGTGCAGGCGGCCAGGGAGTTCAAGGATGGCTACACCTTC. It is translated as CASSLVQAAREFKDGYTF.